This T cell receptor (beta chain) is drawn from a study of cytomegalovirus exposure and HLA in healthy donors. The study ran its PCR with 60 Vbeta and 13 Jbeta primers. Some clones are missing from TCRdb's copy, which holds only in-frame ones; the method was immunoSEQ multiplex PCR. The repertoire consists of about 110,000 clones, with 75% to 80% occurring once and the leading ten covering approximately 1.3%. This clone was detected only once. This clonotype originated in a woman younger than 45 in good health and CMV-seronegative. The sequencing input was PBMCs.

For the CDR3, the DNA is TGTGCCAGCAGCTATACAGGGGCCGTCTACGAGCAGTACTTC. This translates into CASSYTGAVYEQYF. This sequence joins TRBV7-9 and TRBJ2-7; 7 positions agree with TRBD1. Germline loops: CDR1 SEHNR, CDR2 FQNEAQ (reference sequence). J gave up 3 bases and V 4 bases, and 6 bases lay outside the gene matches. The CDR3 loop spans 14 amino acids.